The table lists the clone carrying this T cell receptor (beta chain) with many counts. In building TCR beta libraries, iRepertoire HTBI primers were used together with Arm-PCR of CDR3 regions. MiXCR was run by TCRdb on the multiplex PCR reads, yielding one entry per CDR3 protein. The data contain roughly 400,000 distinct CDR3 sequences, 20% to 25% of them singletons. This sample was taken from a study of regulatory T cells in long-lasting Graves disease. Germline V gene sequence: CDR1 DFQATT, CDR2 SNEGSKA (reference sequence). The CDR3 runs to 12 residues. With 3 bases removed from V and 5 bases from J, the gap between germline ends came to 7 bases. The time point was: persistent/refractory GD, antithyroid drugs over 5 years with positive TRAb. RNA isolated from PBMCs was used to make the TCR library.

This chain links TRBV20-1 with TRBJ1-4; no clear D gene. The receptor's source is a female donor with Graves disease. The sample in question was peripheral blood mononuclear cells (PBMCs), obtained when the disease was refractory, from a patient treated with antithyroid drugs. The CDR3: CSARQQNEKLFF. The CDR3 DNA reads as TGCAGTGCTAGGCAACAGAATGAAAAACTGTTTTTT.